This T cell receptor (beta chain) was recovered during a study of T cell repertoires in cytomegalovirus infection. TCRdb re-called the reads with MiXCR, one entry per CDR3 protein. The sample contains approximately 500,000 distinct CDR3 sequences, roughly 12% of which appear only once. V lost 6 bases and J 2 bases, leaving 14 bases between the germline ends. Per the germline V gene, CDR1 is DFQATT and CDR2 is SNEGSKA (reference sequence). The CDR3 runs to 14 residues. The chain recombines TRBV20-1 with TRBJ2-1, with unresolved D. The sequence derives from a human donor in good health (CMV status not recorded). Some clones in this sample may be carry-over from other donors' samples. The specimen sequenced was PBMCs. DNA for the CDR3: TGCAGTGCGGGTAGGGCGGCAGCCTACAATGAGCAGTTCTTC. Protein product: CSAGRAAAYNEQFF.